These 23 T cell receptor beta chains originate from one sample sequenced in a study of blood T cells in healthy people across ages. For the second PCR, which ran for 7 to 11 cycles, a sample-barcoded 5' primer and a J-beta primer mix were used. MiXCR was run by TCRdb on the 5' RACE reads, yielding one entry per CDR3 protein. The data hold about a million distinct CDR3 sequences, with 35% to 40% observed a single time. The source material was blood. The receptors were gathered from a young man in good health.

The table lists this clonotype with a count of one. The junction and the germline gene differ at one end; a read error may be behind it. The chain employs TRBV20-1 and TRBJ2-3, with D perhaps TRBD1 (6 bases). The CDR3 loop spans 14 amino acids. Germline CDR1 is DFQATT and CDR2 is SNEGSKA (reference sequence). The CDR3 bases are TGCAGTGCTAGTTTTTTGGGGGCCACAGATGCGCAGTATTTT. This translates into CSASFLGATDAQYF.

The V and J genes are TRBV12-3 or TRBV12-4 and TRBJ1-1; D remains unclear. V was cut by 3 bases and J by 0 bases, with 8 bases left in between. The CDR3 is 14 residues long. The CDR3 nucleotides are TGTGCCAGCAGTTTTAGTCTTTTGAACACTGAAGCTTTCTTT. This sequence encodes CASSFSLLNTEAFF.

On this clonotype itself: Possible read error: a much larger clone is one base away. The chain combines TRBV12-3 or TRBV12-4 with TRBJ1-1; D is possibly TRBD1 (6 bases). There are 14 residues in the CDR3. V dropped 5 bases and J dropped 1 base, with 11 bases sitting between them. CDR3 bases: TGTGCCAGCAGTGCGGGACACAAGAACACTGAAGCTTTCTTT. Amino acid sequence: CASSAGHKNTEAFF.

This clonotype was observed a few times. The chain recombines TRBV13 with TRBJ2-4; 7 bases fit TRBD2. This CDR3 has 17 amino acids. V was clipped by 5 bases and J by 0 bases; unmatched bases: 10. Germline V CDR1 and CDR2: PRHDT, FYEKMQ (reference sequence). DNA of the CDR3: TGTGCCAGCAGCCAAGGGGTGGCGGGGGTAGCCAAAAACATTCAGTACTTC. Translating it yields CASSQGVAGVAKNIQYF.

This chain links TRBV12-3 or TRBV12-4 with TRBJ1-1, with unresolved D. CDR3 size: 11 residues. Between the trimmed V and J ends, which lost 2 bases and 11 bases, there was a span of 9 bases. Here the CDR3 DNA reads TGTGCCAGCAGTTTATTGGGGTCGGCTTTCTTT. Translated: CASSLLGSAFF.

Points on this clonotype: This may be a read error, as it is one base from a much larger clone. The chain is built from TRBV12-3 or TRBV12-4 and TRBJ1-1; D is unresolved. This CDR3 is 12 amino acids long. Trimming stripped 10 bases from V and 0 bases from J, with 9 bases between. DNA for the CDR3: TGTGCCAACAGCTCTTTGAACACTGAAGCTTTCTTT. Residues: CANSSLNTEAFF.

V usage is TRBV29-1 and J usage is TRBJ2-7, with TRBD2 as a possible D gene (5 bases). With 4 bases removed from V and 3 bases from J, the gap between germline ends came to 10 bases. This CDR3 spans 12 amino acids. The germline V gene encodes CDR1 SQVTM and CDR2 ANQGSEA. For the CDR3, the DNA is TGCAGCGTTGCGAAGAGCGGCTACGAGCAGTACTTC. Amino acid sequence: CSVAKSGYEQYF.

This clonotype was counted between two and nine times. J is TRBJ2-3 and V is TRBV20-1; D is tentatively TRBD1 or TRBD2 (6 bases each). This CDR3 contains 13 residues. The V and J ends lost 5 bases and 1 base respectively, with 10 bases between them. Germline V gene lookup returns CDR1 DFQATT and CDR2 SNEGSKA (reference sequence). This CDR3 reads CSALRGGTDTQYF. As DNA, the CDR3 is TGCAGTGCTCTAAGGGGGGGCACAGATACGCAGTATTTT.

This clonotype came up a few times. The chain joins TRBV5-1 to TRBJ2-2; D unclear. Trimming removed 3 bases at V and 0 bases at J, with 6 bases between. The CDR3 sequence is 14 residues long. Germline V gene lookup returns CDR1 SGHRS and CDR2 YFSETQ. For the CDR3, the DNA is TGCGCCAGCAGCTCCGGACCGAACACCGGGGAGCTGTTTTTT. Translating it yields CASSSGPNTGELFF.

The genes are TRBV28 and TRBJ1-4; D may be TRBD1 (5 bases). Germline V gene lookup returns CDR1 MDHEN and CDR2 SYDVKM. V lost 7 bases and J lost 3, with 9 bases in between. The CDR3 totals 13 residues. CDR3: CASIDSPNEKLFF. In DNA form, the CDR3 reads TGTGCCAGCATCGACAGCCCTAATGAAAAACTGTTTTTT.

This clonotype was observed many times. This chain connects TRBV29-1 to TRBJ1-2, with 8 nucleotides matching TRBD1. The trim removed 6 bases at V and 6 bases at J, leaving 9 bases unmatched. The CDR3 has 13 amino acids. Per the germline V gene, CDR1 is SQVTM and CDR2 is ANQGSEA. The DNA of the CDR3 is TGCAGCGTCGTAACAGGGGGGAGTCATGGCTACACCTTC. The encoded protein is CSVVTGGSHGYTF.

This CDR3 reads CASSPQGSKYEQYF. In nucleotides, the CDR3 is TGTGCCAGCAGCCCCCAGGGGAGTAAGTACGAGCAGTACTTC. The chain is built from TRBV9 and TRBJ2-7, with a weak D call TRBD1 (6 bases). This CDR3 is built from 14 residues. Germline loops: CDR1 SGDLS, CDR2 YYNGEE. Trimming removed 4 bases at V and 4 bases at J, with 15 bases between.

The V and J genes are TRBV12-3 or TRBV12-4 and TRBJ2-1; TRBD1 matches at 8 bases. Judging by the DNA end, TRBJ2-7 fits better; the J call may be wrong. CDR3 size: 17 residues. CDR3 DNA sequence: TGTGCCAGCAGCCCGGCCCGGACAGGGCCAATCCTCTACGAGCAGTACTTC. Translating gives CASSPARTGPILYEQYF.

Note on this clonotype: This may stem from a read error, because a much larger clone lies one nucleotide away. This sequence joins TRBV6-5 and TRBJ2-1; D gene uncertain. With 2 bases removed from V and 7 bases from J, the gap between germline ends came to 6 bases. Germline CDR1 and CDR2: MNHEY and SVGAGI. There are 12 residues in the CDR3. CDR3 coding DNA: TGTGCCAGCAGTTACGGGTTAAATGAGCAGTTCTTC. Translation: CASSYGLNEQFF.

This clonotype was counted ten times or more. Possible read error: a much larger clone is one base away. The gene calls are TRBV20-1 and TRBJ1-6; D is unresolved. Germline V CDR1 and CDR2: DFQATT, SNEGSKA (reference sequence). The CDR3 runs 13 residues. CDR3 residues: CSASTVVNSPPHF. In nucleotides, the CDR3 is TGCAGTGCTAGTACAGTGGTTAATTCACCCCCCCACTTT.

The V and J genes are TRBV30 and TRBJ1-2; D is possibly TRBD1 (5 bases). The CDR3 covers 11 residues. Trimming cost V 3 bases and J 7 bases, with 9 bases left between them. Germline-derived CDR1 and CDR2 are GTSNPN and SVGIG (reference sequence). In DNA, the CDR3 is TGTGCCTGGAGGGGGCTAGGTGGCTACACCTTC. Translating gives CAWRGLGGYTF. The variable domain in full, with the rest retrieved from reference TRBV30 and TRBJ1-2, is SQTIHQWPATLVQPVGSPLSLECTVEGTSNPNLYWYRQAAGRGLQLLFYSVGIGQISSEVPQNLSASRPQDRQFILSSKKLLLSDSGFYLCAWRGLGGYTFGSGTRLTVV.

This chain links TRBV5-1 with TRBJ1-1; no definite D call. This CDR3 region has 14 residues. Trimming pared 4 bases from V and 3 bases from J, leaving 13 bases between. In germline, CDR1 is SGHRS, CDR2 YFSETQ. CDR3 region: CASSGWVGDTEAFF. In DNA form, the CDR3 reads TGCGCCAGCAGCGGCTGGGTCGGGGACACTGAAGCTTTCTTT.

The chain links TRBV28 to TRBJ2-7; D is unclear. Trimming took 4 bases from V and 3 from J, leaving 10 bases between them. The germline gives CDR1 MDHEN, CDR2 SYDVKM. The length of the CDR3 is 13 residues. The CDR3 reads CASSSRPDYEQYF. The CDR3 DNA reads TGTGCCAGCAGTTCCCGGCCGGACTACGAGCAGTACTTC.

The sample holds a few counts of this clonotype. CDR3 sequence (DNA): TGTGCCAGCAGTTTAACCAGGGCCAATTCACCCCTCCACTTT. Amino acids: CASSLTRANSPLHF. The J gene is TRBJ1-6, the V gene TRBV27, with D possibly TRBD1 on 5 matching bases. V was pared by 2 bases and J by 7 bases, with 9 bases between. Germline loops: CDR1 MNHEY, CDR2 SMNVEV (reference sequence). This CDR3 is built from 14 residues.

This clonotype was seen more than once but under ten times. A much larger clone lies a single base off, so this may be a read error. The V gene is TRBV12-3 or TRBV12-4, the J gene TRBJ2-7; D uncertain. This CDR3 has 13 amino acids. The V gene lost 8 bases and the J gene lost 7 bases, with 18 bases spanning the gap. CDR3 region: CASSTKIYNEQYF. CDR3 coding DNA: TGTGCCAGCTCGACCAAAATTTACAATGAGCAGTACTTC.

CDR3 amino acids: CASSLGYIDQGVEKLFF. The CDR3 nucleotides are TGTGCCAGCAGTTTGGGATACATCGACCAGGGGGTTGAAAAACTGTTTTTT. The chain employs TRBV6-5 and TRBJ1-4; TRBD1 aligns across 7 bases. With V trimmed by 4 bases and J by 7 bases, 15 bases remained unmatched. The CDR3 is 17 amino acids. The germline gives CDR1 MNHEY, CDR2 SVGAGI.

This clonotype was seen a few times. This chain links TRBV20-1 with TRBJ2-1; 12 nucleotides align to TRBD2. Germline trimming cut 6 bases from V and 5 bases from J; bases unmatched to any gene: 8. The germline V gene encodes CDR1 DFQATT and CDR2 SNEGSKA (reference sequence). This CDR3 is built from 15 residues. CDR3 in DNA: TGCAGTGCGTCCACCCTAGCGGGGGGGGACAATGAGCAGTTCTTC. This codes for CSASTLAGGDNEQFF.

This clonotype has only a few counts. CDR3 DNA sequence: TGCGCCAGCAGCTTGCGAGGCGGGGACCGCACAGATACGCAGTATTTT. Its translation is CASSLRGGDRTDTQYF. The J gene is TRBJ2-3, the V gene TRBV5-1; tentative D call: TRBD2 (6 bases). The V gene lost 1 base and the J gene lost 1 base, with 13 bases spanning the gap. The CDR3 totals 16 residues. Germline loops: CDR1 SGHRS, CDR2 YFSETQ.